This T cell receptor (beta chain) was profiled in a study of vaccination and CD4 T cells after COVID-19. The Oncomine TCR Beta short-read assay sequenced DNA from cultured CD4+ T cells. TCRdb processed the PCR reads anew with MiXCR; each CDR3 protein has one entry. The table has 11,000 to 15,000 distinct CDR3 sequences, around 21% seen once; the top ten hold 13% to 15%. Points on this clonotype: What it recognizes is unknown.

The treatment: approximately nine-day PBMC culture with coronavirus spike peptide pools or control peptides (ViraFEST assay). V lost 6 bases and J lost 9, with 27 bases in between. CDR1 is MNHNS and CDR2 is SASEGT in the germline V gene. This CDR3 has 16 residues. V is TRBV6-1 and J is TRBJ2-7, with D hard to call. Sequenced sample: cultured CD4+ T cells from blood. The clonotype originates from a human donor with COVID-19. This CDR3 reads CASRPVPIGVTNAQYF. The CDR3 region has the DNA TGTGCCAGCAGGCCCGTCCCGATTGGGGTAACGAATGCGCAGTACTTC.